The present TCR beta chain was sequenced within a study of chemoradiotherapy in HPV16-positive cancers. Study-level information: Functional T-cell assays on a couple of HPV16-positive patients' cells defined candidate HPV-specific clones and common TCR motifs. Broader study findings: For HPV16-positive patients, expanding HPV-responsive T cells associated with longer recurrence-free survival. Only a couple of HPV16-positive patients supplied the functional HPV-specificity definition.

The assay was immunoSEQ multiplex PCR, and TCRdb's table has in-frame clones only and misses some. The repertoire consists of tens of thousands of clones, with around 84% occurring once and the leading ten covering roughly 5.5%. In regard to this clone: Its antigen is not known.

Repertoires were sampled repeatedly during chemoradiotherapy. This clonotype was obtained from a human donor with HPV-associated anogenital cancer. Here the sequenced sample was blood, taken from a patient who underwent chemoradiotherapy.

CDR3 in amino acids: CASSLRGPGSNEQFF. CDR3 in DNA: TGTGCCAGCAGTTTAAGGGGCCCGGGTTCCAATGAGCAGTTCTTC. The chain has TRBV27 and TRBJ2-1; TRBD1 might be the D (5 bases). CDR1 is MNHEY, CDR2 SMNVEV, per germline (reference sequence). There are 15 residues in the CDR3. V dropped 2 bases and J dropped 6 bases, with 14 bases sitting between them.